This T cell receptor (beta chain) stems from a study of cytomegalovirus exposure and HLA in healthy donors. Study outcomes and limitations: Most of the TCR beta V segments (in an earlier analysis) were productive either about 87% or about 30% of the time. In a later analysis, most CMV-associated TCR beta chains appeared HLA-restricted. Later on, a genetic analysis was performed. It linked a missense variant in DCLRE1C with V- and J-gene trimming of TCR beta.

Healthy donors of bone marrow made up the group. Researchers ran the PCR with 60 Vbeta and 13 Jbeta primers. Profiling relied on immunoSEQ multiplex PCR, and the TCRdb table lists in-frame clones only, not all of them. This sample has 100,000 to 150,000 clones; 75% to 80% occur once, and the top ten carry about 1%. Comments on this clone: Its antigen is undetermined.

The CDR3 runs 16 residues. Germline assignment: CDR1 SEHNR and CDR2 FQNEAQ (reference sequence). Deletions cut 1 base from V and 2 bases from J, with 12 bases between. The sequenced material came from PBMCs. This chain links TRBV7-9 with TRBJ1-3; a weak D match, TRBD1 (6 bases). This clonotype originated in a woman aged 60-75 years in good health and CMV-seronegative. In DNA, the CDR3 is TGTGCCAGCAGCTTAGGAGGCGCAGGGGCTGGAAACACCATATATTTT. Its translation: CASSLGGAGAGNTIYF. Together with reference TRBV7-9 and TRBJ1-3, the CDR3 gives the full variable domain: DTGVSQNPRHKITKRGQNVTFRCDPISEHNRLYWYRQTLGQGPEFLTYFQNEAQLEKSRLLSDRFSAERPKGSFSTLEIQRTEQGDSAMYLCASSLGGAGAGNTIYFGEGSWLTVV.